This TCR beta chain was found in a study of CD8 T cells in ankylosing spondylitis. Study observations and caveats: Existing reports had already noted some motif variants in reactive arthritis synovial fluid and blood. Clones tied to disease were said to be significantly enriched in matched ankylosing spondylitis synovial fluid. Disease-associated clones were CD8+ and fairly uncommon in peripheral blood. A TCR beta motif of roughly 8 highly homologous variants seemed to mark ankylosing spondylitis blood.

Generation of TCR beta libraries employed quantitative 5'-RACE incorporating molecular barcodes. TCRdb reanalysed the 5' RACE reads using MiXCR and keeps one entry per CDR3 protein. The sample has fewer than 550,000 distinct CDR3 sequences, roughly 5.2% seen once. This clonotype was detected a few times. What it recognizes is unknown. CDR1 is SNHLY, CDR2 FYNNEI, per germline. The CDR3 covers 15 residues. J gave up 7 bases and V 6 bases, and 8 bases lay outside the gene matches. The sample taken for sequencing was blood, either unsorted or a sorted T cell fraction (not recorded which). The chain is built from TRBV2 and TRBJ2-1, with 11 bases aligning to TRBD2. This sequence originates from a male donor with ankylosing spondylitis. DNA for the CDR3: TGTGCCAGCAGCATAACTAGCGGGAGTGATAATGAGCAGTTCTTC. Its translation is CASSITSGSDNEQFF.